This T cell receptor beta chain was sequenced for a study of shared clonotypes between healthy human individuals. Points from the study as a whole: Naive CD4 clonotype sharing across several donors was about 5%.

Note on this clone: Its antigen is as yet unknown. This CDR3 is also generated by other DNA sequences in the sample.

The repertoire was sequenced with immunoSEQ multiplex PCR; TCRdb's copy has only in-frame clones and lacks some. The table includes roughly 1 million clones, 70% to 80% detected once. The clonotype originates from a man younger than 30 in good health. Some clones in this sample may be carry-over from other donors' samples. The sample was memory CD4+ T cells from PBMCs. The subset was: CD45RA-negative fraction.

The CDR3 protein is CASSLASYNEQFF. The CDR3, as DNA: TGCGCCAGCAGCTTGGCTTCCTACAATGAGCAGTTCTTC. V gene TRBV5-1 combines with J gene TRBJ2-1; D call uncertain. The CDR3 runs 13 residues. Germline CDR1 reads SGHRS; CDR2 reads YFSETQ. V was clipped by 0 bases and J by 1 base, with 2 bases between them.